The 21 T cell receptor beta chains reported below all come from one sample, sequenced in a study of beta chain features in type 1 diabetes. Findings and limits, study-wide: Among patients with Type 1 diabetes, TCRB CDR3s were moderately but significantly shorter in every one of the four CD4+ subsets.

Their recognized antigens are unknown. The sequenced template was cDNA made from the entire isolated RNA. Sequenced by immunoSEQ multiplex PCR; TCRdb stores in-frame clones only, minus some. Among hundreds of thousands of clones, approximately 9.9% were seen once, and the ten largest hold approximately 1%. Sample: central memory CD4+ T cells from blood. The source of these receptors is a man in his thirties or forties with type 1 diabetes.

The V and J genes are TRBV4-1 and TRBJ2-7; TRBD1 aligns across 11 bases. The V and J ends lost 0 bases and 2 bases, in that order; junction bases with no gene match: 9. Germline CDR1 reads MGHRA; CDR2 reads YSYEKL. CDR3 length: 18 amino acids. The CDR3 DNA sequence: TGCGCCAGCAGCCAAGATCAGCCACGGACAGGGGGCCCCTACGAGCAGTACTTC. Protein product: CASSQDQPRTGGPYEQYF.

In this sample, this clone turned up a few times. The chain combines TRBV7-2 with TRBJ2-3; 7 bases are shared with TRBD2. The CDR3 spans 17 residues. Germline assignment: CDR1 SGHTA and CDR2 FQGNSA. V trimming: 2 bases; J trimming: 0 bases; junction bases outside the gene matches: 8. DNA for the CDR3: TGTGCCAGCAGCTTAAGTCGGAGCGGGGCTAGCACAGATACGCAGTATTTT. It translates to CASSLSRSGASTDTQYF.

The chain couples TRBV6-6 to TRBJ1-5; 8 bases line up with TRBD1. Looked up from germline, CDR1 is MNHNY and CDR2 is SVGAGI (reference sequence). This CDR3 is 15 amino acids long. Losses at the gene ends were 1 base for V and 7 bases for J; bases not matched to a gene: 6. The CDR3 nucleotides are TGTGCCAGCAGTTACTTCCAGGGGGCGGCCCAGCCCCAGCATTTT. As protein: CASSYFQGAAQPQHF.

This clone was picked up a small number of times. This sequence joins TRBV7-9 and TRBJ2-7; TRBD1 is a possible D gene (5 bases). Germline CDR1 is SEHNR and CDR2 is FQNEAQ (reference sequence). The CDR3 sequence is 13 residues long. Trimming left V 5 bases short and J 6 bases short, with 14 bases between. The CDR3 protein is CASSAGRLGEQYF. In DNA, the CDR3 is TGTGCCAGCAGCGCAGGGCGTCTGGGCGAGCAGTACTTC. Together with reference TRBV7-9 and TRBJ2-7, the CDR3 gives the full variable domain: DTGVSQNPRHKITKRGQNVTFRCDPISEHNRLYWYRQTLGQGPEFLTYFQNEAQLEKSRLLSDRFSAERPKGSFSTLEIQRTEQGDSAMYLCASSAGRLGEQYFGPGTRLTVT.

This chain uses TRBV2 with TRBJ1-2; possible D gene TRBD1, 6 bases. CDR3 length: 12 amino acids. The germline V and J ends were trimmed by 4 bases and 6 bases, with 9 bases remaining between them. The germline V gene encodes CDR1 SNHLY and CDR2 FYNNEI. For the CDR3, the DNA is TGTGCCAGCAGTGCCGGGACAAATGGCTACACCTTC. It codes for CASSAGTNGYTF.

This clone was recorded only once. This sequence joins TRBV11-2 and TRBJ2-5; TRBD2 aligns across 8 bases. V trimming: 3 bases; J trimming: 2 bases; junction bases outside the gene matches: 5. The germline V gene encodes CDR1 SGHAT and CDR2 FQNNGV. CDR3 length: 15 residues. The CDR3 region is CASSFNSGAQETQYF. In nucleotides, the CDR3 is TGTGCCAGCAGCTTTAATAGCGGGGCACAAGAGACCCAGTACTTC. Supplemented by reference TRBV11-2 and TRBJ2-5, the full variable domain reads EAGVAQSPRYKIIEKRQSVAFWCNPISGHATLYWYQQILGQGPKLLIQFQNNGVVDDSQLPKDRFSAERLKGVDSTLKIQPAKLEDSAVYLCASSFNSGAQETQYFGPGTRLLVL.

This clone was picked up a small number of times. The rearrangement joins TRBV5-4 to TRBJ1-5; D is uncertain. V shed 0 bases and J shed 8 bases, with 6 bases lying between them. Germline lookup yields CDR1 SGHNT and CDR2 YYREEE (reference sequence). The CDR3 length is 12 residues. In DNA, the CDR3 is TGTGCCAGCAGCTTGGGGTCGGAGCCCCAGCATTTT. Residues: CASSLGSEPQHF.

The J gene is TRBJ1-6, the V gene TRBV7-9; D perhaps matches TRBD1 (6 bases). In germline, CDR1 is SEHNR, CDR2 FQNEAQ (reference sequence). This CDR3 spans 15 amino acids. Trimming removed 5 bases from V and 8 bases from J, with 16 bases in between. The DNA for the CDR3 is TGTGCCAGCAGCGCTGGGGGGCCGAGGGATTCACCCCTCCACTTT. This translates into CASSAGGPRDSPLHF.

V usage is TRBV28 and J usage is TRBJ2-6; either TRBD1 or TRBD2 may fit D (5 bases each). V was trimmed by 6 bases and J by 5 bases, leaving 11 bases between them. There are 14 residues in the CDR3. Germline CDR1 reads MDHEN; CDR2 reads SYDVKM. CDR3: CASRFTGRANVLTF. The CDR3 DNA follows: TGTGCCAGCAGGTTTACGGGGCGGGCCAACGTCCTGACTTTC.

CDR3 in DNA: TGTGCCAGTAGCATCCCGGGGAGACCCCTCCACTTT. Translated, it gives CASSIPGRPLHF. The rearrangement uses TRBV19 and TRBJ1-6; no firm D call. V was trimmed by 6 bases and J by 12 bases, leaving 12 bases between them. This CDR3 has 12 residues. The germline V gene has CDR1 LNHDA and CDR2 SQIVND (reference sequence).

This chain's CDR3 is CAWNGGANYGYTF. CDR3 DNA: TGTGCCTGGAATGGGGGTGCTAACTATGGCTACACCTTC. The rearrangement uses TRBV30 and TRBJ1-2, with D tentatively TRBD1 (5 bases). CDR3 length: 13 amino acids. The germline V gene encodes CDR1 GTSNPN and CDR2 SVGIG (reference sequence). Deletions cut 4 bases from V and 0 bases from J, with 9 bases between.

In its sample, this clone was seen a few times. At the DNA level, this CDR3 is encoded by other sequences in the same sample as well. The chain is built from TRBV2 and TRBJ2-7; 7 bases are a match to TRBD1. This CDR3 is 12 amino acids long. CDR1 and CDR2 (germline): SNHLY, FYNNEI. Trimming removed 6 bases from V and 3 bases from J; junction bases left unmatched: 2. In DNA, the CDR3 is TGTGCCAGCAGCCGACAGGGCTACGAGCAGTACTTC. Translating gives CASSRQGYEQYF. The entire variable domain, with the rest obtained from reference TRBV2 and TRBJ2-7, is as follows: EPEVTQTPSHQVTQMGQEVILRCVPISNHLYFYWYRQILGQKVEFLVSFYNNEISEKSEIFDDQFSVERPDGSNFTLKIRSTKLEDSAMYFCASSRQGYEQYFGPGTRLTVT.

This clone has just a few counts. The chain uses TRBV19 and TRBJ2-2; weak D call: TRBD2 (6 bases). Trimming pared 5 bases from V and 4 bases from J, leaving 17 bases between. Germline CDR1 LNHDA, CDR2 SQIVND (reference sequence). The CDR3 consists of 16 residues. DNA for the CDR3: TGTGCCAGTAGTCGTACCGGGACTTCCGCCACCGGGGAGCTGTTTTTT. This sequence encodes CASSRTGTSATGELFF.

V and J are TRBV7-2 and TRBJ1-2, with D tentatively TRBD1 (5 bases). Germline V CDR1 and CDR2: SGHTA, FQGNSA. Trimming pared 5 bases from V and 2 bases from J, leaving 12 bases between. CDR3 length: 14 amino acids. CDR3 coding DNA: TGTGCCAGCAGCCATCCGACAGAGAACTATGGCTACACCTTC. Translated: CASSHPTENYGYTF.

This chain uses TRBV28 with TRBJ1-5; 7 bases line up with TRBD1. This CDR3 has 16 residues. Germline V CDR1 and CDR2: MDHEN, SYDVKM. V lost 3 bases and J lost 1; bases outside the gene matches: 6. This CDR3 is CASSFSSRGSNQPQHF. The CDR3 DNA follows: TGTGCCAGCAGTTTTTCCTCCAGGGGGAGCAATCAGCCCCAGCATTTT.

The chain uses TRBV11-2 and TRBJ1-1; TRBD1 agrees at 7 bases. This CDR3 spans 13 amino acids. V was pared by 5 bases and J by 8 bases, with 8 bases of the junction left unmatched. Germline V gene lookup returns CDR1 SGHAT and CDR2 FQNNGV. DNA for the CDR3: TGTGCCAGCAGCCCGCAACAGGGGCTCGAAGCTTTCTTT. Protein product: CASSPQQGLEAFF.

This clone was seen a handful of times. The genes are TRBV6-6 and TRBJ2-5; D is uncertain. Germline V CDR1 and CDR2: MNHNY, SVGAGI (reference sequence). This CDR3 is 14 amino acids long. Trimming took 8 bases from V and 9 from J, leaving 22 bases between them. CDR3 sequence (DNA): TGTGCCAGCCAGCAGTTAAAAAAGGGATTGGCCCAGTACTTC. As protein: CASQQLKKGLAQYF.

This clone was counted only a few times. This chain connects TRBV9 to TRBJ1-2; unclear D gene. Germline CDR1 is SGDLS and CDR2 is YYNGEE. The CDR3 runs 13 residues. Deletions cut 4 bases from V and 7 bases from J, with 14 bases between. In DNA, the CDR3 is TGTGCCAGCAGCCTAGAGGCGGGAGTTGGCTACACCTTC. Translating gives CASSLEAGVGYTF. The variable domain in full, with the rest retrieved from reference TRBV9 and TRBJ1-2, is DSGVTQTPKHLITATGQRVTLRCSPRSGDLSVYWYQQSLDQGLQFLIQYYNGEERAKGNILERFSAQQFPDLHSELNLSSLELGDSALYFCASSLEAGVGYTFGSGTRLTVV.

The chain couples TRBV7-9 to TRBJ1-3; no reliable D call. Germline V gene lookup returns CDR1 SEHNR and CDR2 FQNEAQ (reference sequence). V lost 5 bases and J lost 12, with 14 bases in between. This CDR3 has 12 amino acids. The CDR3 loop reads CASSPGGVGIYF. The CDR3 DNA sequence: TGTGCCAGCAGCCCCGGTGGCGTTGGCATATATTTT.

This clone was observed a handful of times. This chain links TRBV9 with TRBJ2-7; 7 bases align to TRBD1. The CDR3 is made up of 15 amino acids. The germline V gene has CDR1 SGDLS and CDR2 YYNGEE. Trimming at V came to 2 bases and at J to 4 bases, leaving 9 bases not matched to a gene. DNA for the CDR3: TGTGCCAGCAGCGTTAACTGGGACAGCGAGTACGAGCAGTACTTC. The encoded protein is CASSVNWDSEYEQYF.

This clone has at least ten counts. The gene calls are TRBV9 and TRBJ2-3; D is unclear. V was cut by 0 bases and J by 8 bases, with 10 bases left in between. Germline V gives CDR1 SGDLS, CDR2 YYNGEE. The CDR3 sequence is 13 residues long. The CDR3 is CASSVESWGTQYF. The CDR3 coding sequence is TGTGCCAGCAGCGTAGAATCATGGGGTACGCAGTATTTT.